This passage covers 31 T cell receptor beta chains from one sample sequenced in a study of siplizumab effects on memory and regulatory T cells. Using immunoSEQ multiplex PCR, the repertoire was profiled, and TCRdb retains in-frame clones only, with some absent. The sample contains about 100,000 clones, roughly 94% of which appear only once. The sample was Tregs sorted from blood. The receptor source for this set is a human donor in good health.

The CDR3 DNA reads as TGTGCCAGCAGTGGCAGACTCGGACAGCCTATCTGGTACGAGCAGTACTTC. Protein sequence: CASSGRLGQPIWYEQYF. The V and J genes are TRBV28 and TRBJ2-7; weak D call: TRBD1 (6 bases). The V gene lost 5 bases and the J gene lost 4 bases, with 24 bases spanning the gap. Germline V gene data show CDR1 as MDHEN and CDR2 as SYDVKM. The CDR3 totals 17 residues.

This chain connects TRBV18 to TRBJ1-3, with a weak D call TRBD1 (5 bases). Germline V gene data show CDR1 as KGHSH and CDR2 as LQKENI. V was clipped by 2 bases and J by 3 bases, with 20 bases between them. The CDR3 totals 18 residues. CDR3 bases: TGTGCCAGCTCACCAAAGTATGATCAGCTTGGACATGGAAACACCATATATTTT. Translation gives CASSPKYDQLGHGNTIYF.

Only one count was recorded for this clone. The chain employs TRBV18 and TRBJ2-2, with 8 bases identical to TRBD1. Germline CDR1 reads KGHSH; CDR2 reads LQKENI. V lost 4 bases and J lost 0; bases outside the gene matches: 7. This CDR3 comprises 17 residues. The CDR3, as DNA: TGTGCCAGCTCACGAACAGGGGGATTCGCGAACACCGGGGAGCTGTTTTTT. Amino acid sequence: CASSRTGGFANTGELFF.

This clone was seen only once. V and J are TRBV18 and TRBJ2-2, with TRBD2 as a possible D gene (6 bases). V lost 3 bases, J lost 2 bases, and 16 bases lay in between. Germline lookup yields CDR1 KGHSH and CDR2 LQKENI. The CDR3 contains 17 residues. Written as DNA, the CDR3 is TGTGCCAGCTCACCGCGGGGCGGACGCTTCAACACCGGGGAGCTGTTTTTT. Residues: CASSPRGGRFNTGELFF.

DNA for the CDR3: TGTGCCAGCAGCCGGACAGGGGGTGAAGCTTTCTTT. This codes for CASSRTGGEAFF. The chain links TRBV7-9 to TRBJ1-1, with 10 bases identical to TRBD1. CDR1 SEHNR and CDR2 FQNEAQ come from the germline V gene (reference sequence). V lost 5 bases, J lost 7 bases, and 1 base stayed unmatched. The CDR3 contains 12 residues.

The gene calls are TRBV2 and TRBJ1-2; D is perhaps TRBD1 (6 bases). CDR3 size: 14 residues. Trimming removed 6 bases from V and 6 bases from J, with 17 bases in between. Germline assignment: CDR1 SNHLY and CDR2 FYNNEI. For the CDR3, the DNA is TGTGCCAGCAGCGGGAAGGGGGGAGGTGATGGCTACACCTTC. This sequence encodes CASSGKGGGDGYTF.

The V call is TRBV5-1, the J call TRBJ2-3, with a possible D match to TRBD1 (6 bases). The CDR3 has 16 residues. The V gene lost 4 bases and the J gene lost 5 bases, with 20 bases spanning the gap. Per germline, CDR1 SGHRS and CDR2 YFSETQ. As DNA, the CDR3 is TGCGCCAGCAGCCCCGCCCTGACACAACAGGGAGATACGCAGTATTTT. Protein: CASSPALTQQGDTQYF.

The chain uses TRBV11-3 and TRBJ2-1; TRBD1 agrees at 7 bases. With 2 bases clipped from V and 9 bases from J, the junction kept 7 bases outside the gene matches. The CDR3 is 14 residues long. CDR1 is SGHNT, CDR2 YENEEA, per germline. This chain's CDR3 is CASSLYRGGGEQFF. The DNA for the CDR3 is TGTGCCAGCAGCTTATACAGGGGTGGAGGTGAGCAGTTCTTC.

This chain uses TRBV9 with TRBJ1-2; 7 bases fit TRBD1. The CDR3 covers 18 residues. Trimming removed 0 bases from V and 7 bases from J; junction bases left unmatched: 18. The V gene's germline CDR1 is SGDLS and CDR2 YYNGEE. The CDR3 DNA is TGTGCCAGCAGCGTAGACGTCGATGGGGGAAGGGGGCGGATTGGCTACACCTTC. Translating it yields CASSVDVDGGRGRIGYTF.

This chain joins TRBV18 and TRBJ2-7, with TRBD1 as a possible D gene (8 bases). The CDR3 loop spans 16 amino acids. Per the germline V gene, CDR1 is KGHSH and CDR2 is LQKENI. V dropped 1 base and J dropped 5 bases, with 18 bases sitting between them. This CDR3 is CASSPRQGRGADEQYF. In nucleotides, the CDR3 is TGTGCCAGCTCACCACGACAGGGGAGGGGAGCAGACGAGCAGTACTTC. The full variable domain, rest sourced from reference TRBV18 and TRBJ2-7, is NAGVMQNPRHLVRRRGQEARLRCSPMKGHSHVYWYRQLPEEGLKFMVYLQKENIIDESGMPKERFSAEFPKEGPSILRIQQVVRGDSAAYFCASSPRQGRGADEQYFGPGTRLTVT.

This clone was detected only a few times. V and J are TRBV27 and TRBJ1-1, with a tentative D call TRBD1 (5 bases). CDR1 and CDR2 (germline): MNHEY, SMNVEV (reference sequence). V lost 6 bases to trimming and J lost 1 base, with 18 bases between them. This CDR3 comprises 16 residues. The CDR3 region is CASSPYFLRENTEAFF. CDR3 sequence (DNA): TGTGCCAGCAGCCCCTATTTCCTCAGGGAGAACACTGAAGCTTTCTTT.

This clone was seen once. The chain employs TRBV5-6 and TRBJ1-1; D is unresolved. This CDR3 comprises 11 residues. Germline assignment: CDR1 SGHDT and CDR2 YYEEEE. V was pared by 4 bases and J by 2 bases, with 3 bases between. The CDR3 DNA is TGTGCCAGCAGCCGCAACACTGAAGCTTTCTTT. It specifies CASSRNTEAFF. Looking up the rest from reference TRBV5-6 and TRBJ1-1 gives the full variable domain: DAGVTQSPTHLIKTRGQQVTLRCSPKSGHDTVSWYQQALGQGPQFIFQYYEEEERQRGNFPDRFSGHQFPNYSSELNVNALLLGDSALYLCASSRNTEAFFGQGTRLTVV.

This chain connects TRBV10-3 to TRBJ2-4; 7 positions match TRBD2. The CDR3 has 15 residues. The germline V gene encodes CDR1 ENHRY and CDR2 SYGVKD. V trimming: 2 bases; J trimming: 6 bases; junction bases outside the gene matches: 7. In DNA form, the CDR3 reads TGTGCCATCAGTGAGCGCCAAGCGGGAACAAACATTCAGTACTTC. It encodes CAISERQAGTNIQYF.

The chain combines TRBV29-1 with TRBJ2-1, with D possibly being TRBD2 (6 bases). The germline V gene has CDR1 SQVTM and CDR2 ANQGSEA. V was trimmed by 6 bases and J by 1 base, leaving 13 bases between them. The CDR3 loop spans 14 amino acids. CDR3 in amino acids: CSVPRGISYNEQFF. The DNA of the CDR3 is TGCAGCGTCCCTCGCGGGATATCCTACAATGAGCAGTTCTTC.

The chain carries TRBV25-1 and TRBJ2-5, with D unclear. Per germline, CDR1 MGHDK and CDR2 SYGVNS. V was clipped by 3 bases and J by 7 bases, with 12 bases between them. This CDR3 spans 13 amino acids. The CDR3 is CASSEVTLGTQYF. CDR3 DNA: TGTGCCAGCAGTGAGGTGACCCTGGGGACCCAGTACTTC.

The chain has TRBV7-3 and TRBJ2-5; tentative D call: TRBD2 (6 bases). The CDR3 covers 13 residues. With 3 bases removed from V and 3 bases from J, the gap between germline ends came to 8 bases. Germline-derived CDR1 and CDR2 are SGHTA and FQGTGA. CDR3 bases: TGTGCCAGCAGCTTCGGGGGTAAAGAGACCCAGTACTTC. Translation gives CASSFGGKETQYF.

The rearrangement joins TRBV27 to TRBJ2-1; 7 bases match TRBD2. CDR3 size: 15 residues. V dropped 6 bases and J dropped 3; count of bases not matched to a gene: 8. Germline V gene lookup returns CDR1 MNHEY and CDR2 SMNVEV (reference sequence). The CDR3 sequence: CASRVGTTLYNEQFF. The CDR3 DNA reads TGTGCCAGCAGAGTAGGGACTACCCTCTACAATGAGCAGTTCTTC.

The V call is TRBV28, the J call TRBJ1-2; 8 bases are a match to TRBD1. CDR3 length equals 14 residues. V shed 3 bases, J shed 3 bases, and the junction held 3 bases outside the gene matches. Germline CDR1 reads MDHEN; CDR2 reads SYDVKM. In DNA form, the CDR3 reads TGTGCCAGCAGTTTGCAGGGGGCCTACTATGGCTACACCTTC. Translating it yields CASSLQGAYYGYTF.

V gene TRBV15 combines with J gene TRBJ1-5; D is possibly TRBD1 (5 bases). The germline CDR1 and CDR2 sequences are LNHNV and YYDKDF (reference sequence). Trimming removed 6 bases from V and 2 bases from J, with 14 bases in between. The CDR3 extends over 15 amino acids. The CDR3 loop reads CATREGREGNQPQHF. In DNA, the CDR3 is TGTGCCACCAGGGAGGGGAGGGAGGGCAATCAGCCCCAGCATTTT.

The chain joins TRBV18 to TRBJ1-2, with D perhaps matching TRBD1 (6 bases). Trimming shortened V by 6 bases and J by 3 bases, and 20 bases separated the two germline ends. This CDR3 has 16 residues. Germline V gene lookup returns CDR1 KGHSH and CDR2 LQKENI. DNA for the CDR3: TGTGCCAGCTCCCCGATGGGGGGGGGCCTTGACTATGGCTACACCTTC. It translates to CASSPMGGGLDYGYTF.

The gene calls are TRBV11-2 and TRBJ2-3; perhaps TRBD1 as D (6 bases). This CDR3 has 14 residues. Germline V gene sequence: CDR1 SGHAT, CDR2 FQNNGV. V was clipped by 0 bases and J by 6 bases, with 10 bases between them. The CDR3 coding sequence is TGTGCCAGCAGCTTAGAATGGGGGCGGGATACGCAGTATTTT. Its protein product is CASSLEWGRDTQYF.

The genes are TRBV6-6 and TRBJ1-1; no clear D. Per germline, CDR1 MNHNY and CDR2 SVGAGI (reference sequence). CDR3 size: 12 residues. V lost 7 bases and J lost 1, with 7 bases in between. Here the CDR3 DNA reads TGTGCCAGCACCCAGGCGAACACTGAAGCTTTCTTT. Amino acid sequence: CASTQANTEAFF.

The chain employs TRBV9 and TRBJ2-1; D might be TRBD2 (5 bases). Trimming took 0 bases from V and 5 from J, leaving 15 bases between them. The CDR3 extends over 16 amino acids. Germline loops: CDR1 SGDLS, CDR2 YYNGEE. The CDR3 DNA reads TGTGCCAGCAGCGTAGGTATAGCGAGAAGGAACAATGAGCAGTTCTTC. This codes for CASSVGIARRNNEQFF. The whole variable domain, filled in from reference TRBV9 and TRBJ2-1, reads DSGVTQTPKHLITATGQRVTLRCSPRSGDLSVYWYQQSLDQGLQFLIQYYNGEERAKGNILERFSAQQFPDLHSELNLSSLELGDSALYFCASSVGIARRNNEQFFGPGTRLTVL.

CDR3: CASSVGTSGAEQFF. CDR3 nucleotides: TGTGCCAGCAGTGTAGGGACTAGCGGGGCGGAGCAGTTCTTC. The V and J genes are TRBV6-1 and TRBJ2-1; 13 bases are a match to TRBD2. This CDR3 has 14 amino acids. Germline-derived CDR1 and CDR2 are MNHNS and SASEGT. Losses at the gene ends were 4 bases for V and 10 bases for J; bases not matched to a gene: 4.

This chain connects TRBV4-2 to TRBJ2-1; 11 bases align to TRBD2. Germline CDR1 and CDR2: LGHNA and YNFKEQ. The CDR3 covers 16 residues. V shed 3 bases, J shed 4 bases, and the junction held 5 bases outside the gene matches. The CDR3 nucleotides are TGTGCCAGCAGCCAGGCTACTAGCGGGAGTTACAATGAGCAGTTCTTC. As protein: CASSQATSGSYNEQFF.

V gene TRBV7-3 combines with J gene TRBJ1-1; TRBD1 is a possible D gene (5 bases). V lost 5 bases and J lost 7, with 20 bases in between. Germline V gives CDR1 SGHTA, CDR2 FQGTGA. This CDR3 spans 15 amino acids. CDR3 loop: CASSGPGKTVGEAFF. The CDR3 DNA sequence: TGTGCCAGCAGCGGACCGGGGAAGACAGTGGGTGAAGCTTTCTTT.

The rearrangement uses TRBV11-2 and TRBJ1-3, with D maybe TRBD1 (5 bases). The CDR3 runs to 15 residues. Germline V CDR1 and CDR2: SGHAT, FQNNGV. V lost 5 bases, J lost 4 bases, and 15 bases lay in between. CDR3 coding DNA: TGTGCCAGCAGCCGGATCGGGGGAACAGGAAACACCATATATTTT. Translation gives CASSRIGGTGNTIYF.

The chain uses TRBV20-1 and TRBJ2-3; D may be TRBD2 (6 bases). V was trimmed by 7 bases and J by 9 bases, leaving 14 bases between them. This CDR3 is 11 amino acids long. CDR1 is DFQATT, CDR2 SNEGSKA, per germline (reference sequence). The CDR3 coding sequence is TGCAGTGACGAGCTGGGAGGCACGCAGTATTTT. It is translated as CSDELGGTQYF.

This chain connects TRBV6-5 to TRBJ1-6; D is undetermined. Trimming took 7 bases from V and 2 from J, leaving 6 bases between them. This CDR3 contains 13 residues. In germline, CDR1 is MNHEY, CDR2 SVGAGI. In DNA, the CDR3 is TGTGCCAGCAATACGGCCTATAATTCACCCCTCCACTTT. Its translation is CASNTAYNSPLHF.

The chain recombines TRBV15 with TRBJ1-5; unclear D gene. The CDR3 runs to 14 residues. Germline-derived CDR1 and CDR2 are LNHNV and YYDKDF (reference sequence). Trimming stripped 0 bases from V and 5 bases from J, with 8 bases between. Here the CDR3 reads CATSRDRGYQPQHF. The DNA of the CDR3 is TGTGCCACCAGCAGAGACCGCGGGTATCAGCCCCAGCATTTT. Full variable domain (remainder filled in from reference TRBV15 and TRBJ1-5): DAMVIQNPRYQVTQFGKPVTLSCSQTLNHNVMYWYQQKSSQAPKLLFHYYDKDFNNEADTPDNFQSRRPNTSFCFLDIRSPGLGDTAMYLCATSRDRGYQPQHFGDGTRLSIL.

The rearrangement uses TRBV28 and TRBJ2-1; 10 positions agree with TRBD2. This CDR3 is 15 amino acids long. V was clipped by 10 bases and J by 8 bases; unmatched bases: 14. Germline V lookup: CDR1 MDHEN, CDR2 SYDVKM. CDR3 protein: CATQRSGRALDEQFF. The DNA of the CDR3 is TGTGCCACCCAGAGGAGCGGGAGGGCACTCGATGAGCAGTTCTTC.